A single sample gave rise to the 12 T cell receptor beta chains below, sequenced in a study of molecular identifiers for immune sequencing clone quantification. Each CDR3 protein gets one entry after TCRdb re-called the PCR reads with MiXCR. The profile covers 490,000 or so distinct CDR3 sequences, with around 23% appearing a single time and approximately 0.76% taken by the ten largest. The sample consisted of naive CD8+ T cells from blood, with Jurkat cell RNA spiked in. The sample's subset: FACS-sorted CD8+CD4-CCR7+CD45RA+ naive T cells. The receptors were sampled from a human donor in good health. Some libraries in this study had Jurkat cell RNA spiked in.

The chain is built from TRBV12-3 or TRBV12-4 and TRBJ1-4; D is perhaps TRBD1 (5 bases). The CDR3 is made up of 14 amino acids. The germline V and J ends were trimmed by 2 bases and 8 bases, with 12 bases remaining between them. Written as DNA, the CDR3 is TGTGCCAGCAGTTTACGACAGAGAGTCGAAAAACTGTTTTTT. Translation gives CASSLRQRVEKLFF.

This clonotype was counted ten times or more. This chain connects TRBV7-9 to TRBJ2-7, with 7 nucleotides matching TRBD1. Trimming cost V 5 bases and J 1 base; bases outside gene matches: 11. Germline CDR1 is SEHNR and CDR2 is FQNEAQ (reference sequence). The CDR3 covers 16 residues. CDR3 sequence: CASSPGTVQGSYEQYF. CDR3 nucleotides: TGTGCCAGCAGCCCGGGGACAGTCCAGGGGTCCTACGAGCAGTACTTC.

This clonotype was picked up a small number of times. This chain links TRBV29-1 with TRBJ2-1; TRBD1 matches at 11 bases. Germline assignment: CDR1 SQVTM and CDR2 ANQGSEA. CDR3 length equals 14 residues. V was pared by 3 bases and J by 7 bases, with 5 bases of the junction left unmatched. The CDR3 nucleotides are TGCAGCGTTGACCGACGGGACAGGGGGAATGAGCAGTTCTTC. Translated, it gives CSVDRRDRGNEQFF.

A note on this clonotype: A much larger clone differs by one base, so this may be a read error. The CDR3 does not end in the conserved phenylalanine or tryptophan, so this is likely a read error. This chain connects TRBV12-3 or TRBV12-4 to TRBJ2-5, with 10 bases aligning to TRBD1. The CDR3 spans 14 residues. V lost 6 bases, J lost 10 bases, and 11 bases stayed unmatched. This chain's CDR3 is CASSSLDRGDDQYL. The CDR3, as DNA: TGTGCCAGCAGCTCCCTGGACAGGGGGGATGACCAGTACTTA.

V gene TRBV29-1 combines with J gene TRBJ2-4; perhaps TRBD2 as D (5 bases). The CDR3 runs 15 residues. V was shortened by 6 bases and J by 7 bases, with 22 bases between the two germline ends. Germline V CDR1 and CDR2: SQVTM, ANQGSEA. The CDR3 loop is CSVVETSLAINIQYF. DNA for the CDR3: TGCAGCGTCGTAGAGACGAGTCTAGCCATTAACATTCAGTACTTC.

Concerning this clonotype itself: The missing conserved phenylalanine or tryptophan at the end of this CDR3 makes a read error likely. This sequence joins TRBV28 and TRBJ1-5, with D perhaps matching TRBD1 (5 bases). V shed 5 bases and J shed 3 bases, with 17 bases lying between them. From germline, CDR1 is MDHEN and CDR2 SYDVKM. The CDR3 covers 16 residues. CDR3 in amino acids: CASSPPGGGYNQPQHL. CDR3 bases: TGTGCCAGCAGTCCCCCGGGGGGGGGGTACAATCAGCCCCAGCATCTT.

This chain joins TRBV20-1 and TRBJ1-5; no reliable D call. The CDR3 length is 15 residues. Germline CDR1 DFQATT, CDR2 SNEGSKA (reference sequence). Trimming cost V 6 bases and J 2 bases, with 17 bases left between them. In nucleotides, the CDR3 is TGCAGTGCGCCCGAAGTTGGACCTGGCAATCAGCCCCAGCATTTT. Protein product: CSAPEVGPGNQPQHF.

The CDR3 DNA is TGTGCCAGCAGAGAAGCCAGGACAGGGGTGGCCTACGAGCAGTACTTC. It codes for CASREARTGVAYEQYF. The chain is built from TRBV6-5 and TRBJ2-7; 9 bases align to TRBD1. V was pared by 6 bases and J by 2 bases, with 11 bases of the junction left unmatched. Germline CDR1 and CDR2: MNHEY and SVGAGI. The CDR3 has 16 residues.

This clonotype was seen only a few times. J is TRBJ2-7 and V is TRBV12-3 or TRBV12-4; 7 nucleotides align to TRBD1. This CDR3 is built from 13 residues. The ends lost 7 bases at V and 0 bases at J; junction bases unmatched: 3. The CDR3 reads CASNRGHSYEQYF. CDR3 nucleotide sequence: TGTGCCAGCAATAGGGGGCACTCCTACGAGCAGTACTTC.

The chain joins TRBV28 to TRBJ2-3; 7 positions match TRBD1. Looked up from germline, CDR1 is MDHEN and CDR2 is SYDVKM. The CDR3 consists of 17 residues. The V gene end was trimmed by 5 bases and the J gene end by 1 base; junction bases not matched to a gene: 12. The CDR3 spells CASSPNTDRVRTDTQYF. The CDR3 DNA sequence: TGTGCCAGCAGTCCCAACACCGACAGGGTCCGCACAGATACGCAGTATTTT.

This chain links TRBV29-1 with TRBJ2-1, with TRBD2 matching over 10 bases. Germline V gives CDR1 SQVTM, CDR2 ANQGSEA. CDR3 size: 15 residues. After removal of 0 bases from V and 3 bases from J, the junction contained 2 bases not matched to a gene. CDR3 nucleotide sequence: TGCAGCGTTGAAGAGGGACTAGCGTTCTACAATGAGCAGTTCTTC. This translates into CSVEEGLAFYNEQFF.

The V and J genes are TRBV19 and TRBJ1-1; 9 nucleotides match TRBD1. Per germline, CDR1 LNHDA and CDR2 SQIVND (reference sequence). V lost 7 bases, J lost 5 bases, and 11 bases stayed unmatched. The CDR3 totals 15 residues. CDR3 sequence reads: CASTIYRGPGTEAFF. The CDR3 nucleotides read TGTGCCAGTACAATTTACAGGGGGCCTGGGACTGAAGCTTTCTTT.